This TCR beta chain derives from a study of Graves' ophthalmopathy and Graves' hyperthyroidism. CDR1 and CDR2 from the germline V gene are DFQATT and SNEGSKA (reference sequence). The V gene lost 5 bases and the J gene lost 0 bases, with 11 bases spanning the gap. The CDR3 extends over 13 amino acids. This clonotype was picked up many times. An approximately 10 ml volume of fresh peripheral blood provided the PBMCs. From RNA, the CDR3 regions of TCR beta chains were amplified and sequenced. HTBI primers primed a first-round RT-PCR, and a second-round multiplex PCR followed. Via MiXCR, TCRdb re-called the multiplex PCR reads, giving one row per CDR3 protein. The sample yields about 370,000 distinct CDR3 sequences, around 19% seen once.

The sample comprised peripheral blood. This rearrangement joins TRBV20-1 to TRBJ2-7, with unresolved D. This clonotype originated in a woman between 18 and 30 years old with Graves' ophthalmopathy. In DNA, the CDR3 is TGCAGTGCTTTTGATCCGAGCTCCTACGAGCAGTACTTC. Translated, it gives CSAFDPSSYEQYF.